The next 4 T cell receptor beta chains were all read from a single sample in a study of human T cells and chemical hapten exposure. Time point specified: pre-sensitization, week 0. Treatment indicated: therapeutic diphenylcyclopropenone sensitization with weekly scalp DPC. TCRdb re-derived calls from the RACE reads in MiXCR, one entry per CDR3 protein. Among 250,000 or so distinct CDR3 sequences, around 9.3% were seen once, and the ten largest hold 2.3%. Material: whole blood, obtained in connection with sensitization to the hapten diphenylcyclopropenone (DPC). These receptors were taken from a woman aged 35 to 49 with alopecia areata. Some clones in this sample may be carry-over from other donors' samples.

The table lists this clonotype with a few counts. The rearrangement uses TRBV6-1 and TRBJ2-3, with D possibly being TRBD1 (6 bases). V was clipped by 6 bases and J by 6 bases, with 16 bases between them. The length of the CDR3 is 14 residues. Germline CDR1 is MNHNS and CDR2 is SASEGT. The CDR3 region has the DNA TGTGCCAGCAGGATCACAGGGACGGCGGATACGCAGTATTTT. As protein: CASRITGTADTQYF.

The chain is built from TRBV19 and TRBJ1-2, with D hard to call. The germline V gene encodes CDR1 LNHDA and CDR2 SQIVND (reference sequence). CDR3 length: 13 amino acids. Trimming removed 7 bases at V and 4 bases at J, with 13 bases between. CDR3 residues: CASTPASGYGYTF. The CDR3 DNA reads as TGTGCCAGTACCCCAGCTTCGGGCTATGGCTACACCTTC.

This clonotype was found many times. CDR3 in amino acids: CASSLVTGMNTEAFF. The CDR3 DNA reads TGCGCCAGCAGCCTAGTGACAGGTATGAACACTGAAGCTTTCTTT. The chain uses TRBV5-1 and TRBJ1-1; the D gene is possibly TRBD1 (6 bases). This CDR3 is built from 15 residues. V dropped 4 bases and J dropped 0 bases, with 13 bases sitting between them. Germline CDR1 is SGHRS and CDR2 is YFSETQ.

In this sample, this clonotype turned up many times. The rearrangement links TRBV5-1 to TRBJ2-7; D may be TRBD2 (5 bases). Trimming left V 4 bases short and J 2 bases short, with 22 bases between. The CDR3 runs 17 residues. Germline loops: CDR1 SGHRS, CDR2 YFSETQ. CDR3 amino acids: CASSRAGSGLVTYEQYF. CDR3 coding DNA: TGCGCCAGCAGCCGGGCTGGATCCGGACTTGTTACCTACGAGCAGTACTTC. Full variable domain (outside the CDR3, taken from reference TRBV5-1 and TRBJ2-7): KAGVTQTPRYLIKTRGQQVTLSCSPISGHRSVSWYQQTPGQGLQFLFEYFSETQRNKGNFPGRFSGRQFSNSRSEMNVSTLELGDSALYLCASSRAGSGLVTYEQYFGPGTRLTVT.